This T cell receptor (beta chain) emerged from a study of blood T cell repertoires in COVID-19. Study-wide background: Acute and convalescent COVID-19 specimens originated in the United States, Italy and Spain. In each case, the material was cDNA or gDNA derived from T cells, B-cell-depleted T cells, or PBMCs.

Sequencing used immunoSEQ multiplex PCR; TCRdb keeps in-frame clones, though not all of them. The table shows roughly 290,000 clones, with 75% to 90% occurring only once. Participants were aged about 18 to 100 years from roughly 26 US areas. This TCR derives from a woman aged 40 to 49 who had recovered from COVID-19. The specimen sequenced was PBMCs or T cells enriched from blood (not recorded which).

Here the CDR3 reads CAISEDSFEAFF. The CDR3 region has the DNA TGTGCCATCAGTGAGGACAGCTTTGAAGCTTTCTTT. The chain recombines TRBV10-3 with TRBJ1-1; D perhaps matches TRBD1 (5 bases). The germline V gene has CDR1 ENHRY and CDR2 SYGVKD. V dropped 2 bases and J dropped 7 bases, with 8 bases sitting between them. The CDR3 is made up of 12 amino acids.